The clone carrying this T cell receptor (beta chain) was counted at least ten times. What it binds is not known. Per the germline V gene, CDR1 is MGHDK and CDR2 is SYGVNS. The CDR3 extends over 14 amino acids. V trimming: 2 bases; J trimming: 4 bases; junction bases outside the gene matches: 1. These data come from a study of T-cell reconstitution after alpha-beta-depleted transplantation in children. Using unique molecular identifiers, the investigators prepared the TCRbeta library. Each CDR3 protein gets one entry after TCRdb re-called the PCR reads with MiXCR. Of about 260,000 distinct CDR3 sequences listed, roughly 11% are singletons. Overall study results and limits: The authors attributed T-cell counts and diversity one year after transplant mostly to newly produced T cells.

Sequencing was performed on peripheral blood, taken 180 days after TCRalphabeta/CD19-depleted stem cell transplant. The chain uses TRBV25-1 and TRBJ2-1, with TRBD1 matching over 8 bases. The clonotype comes from a male patient aged 2 to 10 who had a stem cell transplant for chronic granulomatous disease, so the T cells may come from the graft donor. The CDR3 loop is CASSEGDRYNEQFF. The DNA for the CDR3 is TGTGCCAGCAGTGAAGGGGACAGGTACAATGAGCAGTTCTTC.